The next 8 T cell receptor beta chains were all read from a single sample in a study of shared T cell receptors in the human thymus. The method was immunoSEQ multiplex PCR; TCRdb's version includes in-frame clones alone and lacks a portion of them. The sample contains 640,000 or so clones, about 87% of which appear only once. The same sample was also used in a study of human thymus T cells.

Sequenced material: thymocytes. These receptors were collected from a boy younger than two with a congenital heart defect.

Only a few counts were recorded for this clone. V gene TRBV23-1 combines with J gene TRBJ1-3; D is perhaps TRBD1 (6 bases). TRBV23-1 is sorted into the ORF group, with uncertain function. The CDR3 length is 14 residues. V lost 3 bases to trimming and J lost 3 bases, with 9 bases between them. The CDR3 DNA reads TGCGCCAGCAGTCACGGGACATTTGGAAACACCATATATTTT. Residues: CASSHGTFGNTIYF.

This rearrangement joins TRBV19 to TRBJ2-2; the match to TRBD2 covers 7 bases. Germline loops: CDR1 LNHDA, CDR2 SQIVND (reference sequence). The J segment lost 6 bases and the V segment lost 5 bases, leaving 12 bases of the junction unmatched. There are 16 residues in the CDR3. In nucleotides, the CDR3 is TGTGCCAGTAGTTGGGAGGGATGGTCGACTTCCGGGGAGCTGTTTTTT. Translated, it gives CASSWEGWSTSGELFF.

In this sample, this clone turned up once. The chain employs TRBV14 and TRBJ1-4, with 8 positions matching TRBD1. Germline V gene lookup returns CDR1 SGHDN and CDR2 FVKESK. After removal of 5 bases from V and 3 bases from J, the junction contained 2 bases not matched to a gene. The CDR3 contains 14 residues. The CDR3 region has the DNA TGTGCCAGCAGCGGACAGGGACCTAATGAAAAACTGTTTTTT. It yields the protein CASSGQGPNEKLFF.

The gene calls are TRBV28 and TRBJ1-2; D not resolved. V shed 6 bases and J shed 1 base, with 18 bases lying between them. The germline V gene encodes CDR1 MDHEN and CDR2 SYDVKM. This CDR3 is 16 amino acids long. For the CDR3, the DNA is TGTGCCAGCAGCCAAAACGCACCAGTTTTTAACTATGGCTACACCTTC. It encodes CASSQNAPVFNYGYTF.

V and J are TRBV14 and TRBJ1-2; TRBD1 might be the D (5 bases). Germline values: CDR1 SGHDN, CDR2 FVKESK. V lost 0 bases and J lost 6, with 8 bases in between. The CDR3 runs 13 residues. Written as DNA, the CDR3 is TGTGCCAGCAGCCAAGATAAAGGGGATGGCTACACCTTC. It codes for CASSQDKGDGYTF.

V is TRBV15 and J is TRBJ1-1, with 7 bases aligning to TRBD1. Germline loops: CDR1 LNHNV, CDR2 YYDKDF (reference sequence). V shed 3 bases and J 2 bases; nucleotides not matched to a gene: 6. The CDR3 is 15 residues long. The CDR3 DNA reads as TGTGCCACCAGCAGCCTCTACAGGGGCAACACTGAAGCTTTCTTT. Encoded protein: CATSSLYRGNTEAFF.

This clone has a single count. The V and J genes are TRBV7-9 and TRBJ2-7; 7 bases align to TRBD1. CDR3 size: 16 residues. The germline CDR1 and CDR2 sequences are SEHNR and FQNEAQ (reference sequence). Trimming took 7 bases from V and 5 from J; bases not matched to a gene: 17. The chain's CDR3 is CASKPRKTTGPNEQYF. The CDR3 coding sequence is TGTGCCAGCAAACCCCGAAAAACGACAGGGCCCAACGAGCAGTACTTC.

The chain has TRBV7-2 and TRBJ1-6, with D perhaps matching TRBD1 (6 bases). The CDR3 sequence is 15 residues long. V lost 5 bases to trimming and J lost 8 bases, with 16 bases between them. Germline V gene data show CDR1 as SGHTA and CDR2 as FQGNSA. The CDR3 bases are TGTGCCAGCAGCGCCACGGACAGAAGGGATTCACCCCTCCACTTT. Amino acid sequence: CASSATDRRDSPLHF.